These 27 T cell receptor beta chains were all obtained from the same sample, sequenced in a study of Graves' ophthalmopathy and Graves' hyperthyroidism. TCR beta CDR3 regions were amplified from RNA transcripts. Amplification began with first-round RT-PCR using HTBI primers, then second-round multiplex PCR was performed. TCRdb recomputed calls from the multiplex PCR reads with MiXCR, one row per CDR3 protein. The sample records over 150,000 distinct CDR3 sequences, roughly two fifths being singletons. Source material: peripheral blood. Receptor source: a woman in her thirties or forties with Graves' ophthalmopathy.

About this clonotype itself: The junction departs from the called germline gene at one end, perhaps through a read error. V is TRBV6-2 or TRBV6-3 and J is TRBJ1-3; no reliable D call. Germline-derived CDR1 and CDR2 are MNHEY and SVGEGT. The CDR3 is 15 residues long. As DNA, the CDR3 is TGTGCCAGCAGTTACTACCGCCGCTCTGGAAACACCGTATATTTT. It translates to CASSYYRRSGNTVYF.

This clonotype was observed many times. V and J are TRBV6-2 or TRBV6-3 and TRBJ2-2, with D maybe TRBD1 (6 bases). This CDR3 spans 15 amino acids. Germline loops: CDR1 MNHEY, CDR2 SVGEGT. V lost 2 bases and J 2 bases, leaving 9 bases between the germline ends. CDR3 in DNA: TGTGCCAGCAGTTACACAGGGATAAACACCGGGGAGCTGTTTTTT. This gives the protein CASSYTGINTGELFF.

The chain combines TRBV6-1 with TRBJ2-7, with no clear D. Germline-derived CDR1 and CDR2 are MNHNS and SASEGT. This CDR3 is built from 12 residues. The V end lost 7 bases, the J end lost 9 bases, and 16 bases lay between the germline ends. The CDR3 protein is CASNGPSGSQYF. For the CDR3, the DNA is TGTGCCAGCAACGGCCCCTCAGGATCGCAGTACTTC.

This clonotype was seen repeatedly, ten times or more. This chain uses TRBV5-1 with TRBJ1-5; a possible D gene is TRBD1 (5 bases). This CDR3 region has 15 residues. CDR1 SGHRS and CDR2 YFSETQ come from the germline V gene. The V end was cut by 0 bases, the J end by 3 bases, with 10 bases between. The CDR3, as DNA: TGCGCCAGCAGCTTGGCTTCAGGGACCAATCAGCCCCAGCATTTT. It is translated as CASSLASGTNQPQHF.

This clonotype has ten or more counts. This chain joins TRBV2 and TRBJ1-1, with D maybe TRBD1 (6 bases). V lost 6 bases to trimming and J lost 9 bases, with 11 bases between them. The germline gives CDR1 SNHLY, CDR2 FYNNEI. The CDR3 has 11 amino acids. Written as DNA, the CDR3 is TGTGCCAGCAGGAAGGGGACACAAGCTTTCTTT. It yields the protein CASRKGTQAFF.

This clonotype was seen more than once but under ten times. V usage is TRBV12-3 or TRBV12-4 and J usage is TRBJ1-2; the D is unclear. Trimming pared 5 bases from V and 2 bases from J, leaving 9 bases between. The CDR3 extends over 13 amino acids. CDR3 sequence: CASSHRVNYGYTF. CDR3 sequence (DNA): TGTGCCAGCAGTCATAGGGTCAACTATGGCTACACCTTC.

The chain joins TRBV6-2 or TRBV6-3 to TRBJ1-1; the match to TRBD1 covers 8 bases. The CDR3 has 18 residues. CDR1 and CDR2 (germline): MNHEY, SVGEGT. J gave up 7 bases and V 5 bases, and 21 bases lay outside the gene matches. CDR3 sequence (DNA): TGTGCCAGCAGTCCGATTTTCGGACAGGGTCCTTCGGAGGGTGAAGCTTTCTTT. Encoded protein: CASSPIFGQGPSEGEAFF.

At least ten counts were recorded for this clonotype. V is TRBV4-3 and J is TRBJ2-7; tentatively, D is TRBD1 (5 bases). CDR3 length equals 15 residues. V was clipped by 5 bases and J by 4 bases, with 18 bases between them. Germline assignment: CDR1 LGHNA and CDR2 YSLEER. CDR3: CASSYEAGPGYEQYF. The CDR3 DNA follows: TGCGCCAGCAGCTATGAGGCAGGGCCCGGGTACGAGCAGTACTTC.

This clonotype showed up many times. The rearrangement uses TRBV28 and TRBJ2-7; a weak D match, TRBD1 (5 bases). Germline CDR1 reads MDHEN; CDR2 reads SYDVKM. This CDR3 is 12 amino acids long. Between the trimmed V and J ends, which lost 10 bases and 4 bases, there was a span of 14 bases. The CDR3 loop reads CATQGSRYEQYF. CDR3 sequence (DNA): TGTGCCACCCAGGGAAGTCGTTACGAGCAGTACTTC.

There are many counts of this clonotype. The V and J genes are TRBV24-1 and TRBJ2-5; TRBD1 or TRBD2 may be the D gene (5 bases each). This CDR3 has 14 amino acids. V lost 0 bases to trimming and J lost 4 bases, with 8 bases between them. CDR1 is KGHDR and CDR2 is SFDVKD in the germline V gene. CDR3 sequence: CATSDLQGAETQYF. The CDR3 nucleotides read TGTGCCACCAGTGATTTGCAGGGAGCAGAGACCCAGTACTTC.

This clonotype was seen a handful of times. The chain is built from TRBV12-3 or TRBV12-4 and TRBJ2-2, with D perhaps matching TRBD2 (6 bases). The V end was cut by 6 bases, the J end by 7 bases, with 24 bases between. CDR3 size: 17 residues. In nucleotides, the CDR3 is TGTGCCAGCAGCCCCGATAAACCCGGGACTTCTGACGGGGAGCTGTTTTTT. This sequence encodes CASSPDKPGTSDGELFF.

This clonotype was detected ten times or more. This chain uses TRBV27 with TRBJ2-7; 8 bases align to TRBD1. This CDR3 contains 14 residues. Trimming at V came to 4 bases and at J to 5 bases, leaving 7 bases not matched to a gene. The germline V gene encodes CDR1 MNHEY and CDR2 SMNVEV (reference sequence). The CDR3: CASSSNRGVHEQYF. CDR3 sequence (DNA): TGTGCCAGCAGTTCCAACAGGGGGGTACACGAGCAGTACTTC.

The V call is TRBV12-3 or TRBV12-4, the J call TRBJ2-4, with D perhaps matching TRBD2 (6 bases). V lost 5 bases and J 12 bases, leaving 14 bases between the germline ends. CDR3 length: 12 residues. CDR3 DNA sequence: TGTGCCAGCAGTCCCCGGGGACTCGCTCAGTACTTC. This encodes CASSPRGLAQYF.

This chain uses TRBV28 with TRBJ1-1; 7 positions agree with TRBD1. The CDR3 is 14 amino acids. Unmatched junction bases numbered 9, after V lost 6 bases and J lost 5 bases. Germline V CDR1 and CDR2: MDHEN, SYDVKM. DNA for the CDR3: TGTGCCAGCAGAAAGACAGGGCGCAGGACTGAAGCTTTCTTT. Its translation is CASRKTGRRTEAFF.

The chain carries TRBV2 and TRBJ1-1; tentative D call: TRBD1 (6 bases). Trimming removed 8 bases at V and 2 bases at J, with 15 bases between. The CDR3 covers 14 residues. Germline V gives CDR1 SNHLY, CDR2 FYNNEI. The CDR3 coding sequence is TGTGCCAGCCGCAGACAGGTTGGAAACACTGAAGCTTTCTTT. The encoded protein is CASRRQVGNTEAFF.

This chain links TRBV20-1 with TRBJ2-7, with TRBD1 matching 9 bases. CDR1 is DFQATT, CDR2 SNEGSKA, per germline (reference sequence). V trimming: 5 bases; J trimming: 2 bases; junction bases outside the gene matches: 7. This CDR3 has 14 residues. CDR3 in amino acids: CSASHRGRTYEQYF. In nucleotides, the CDR3 is TGCAGTGCTTCCCACAGGGGGCGGACCTACGAGCAGTACTTC.

This clonotype was counted ten times or more. The rearrangement joins TRBV29-1 to TRBJ1-2; D gene unclear. This CDR3 comprises 12 residues. V was cut by 7 bases and J by 7 bases, with 16 bases left in between. CDR1 SQVTM and CDR2 ANQGSEA come from the germline V gene. In DNA, the CDR3 is TGCAGCGGGCAGACGGGAGGTGGTGGCTACACCTTC. The encoded protein is CSGQTGGGGYTF.

This sequence joins TRBV28 and TRBJ1-5; maybe TRBD1 (5 bases). The CDR3 contains 16 residues. The V gene's germline CDR1 is MDHEN and CDR2 SYDVKM. Deletions cut 2 bases from V and 4 bases from J, with 15 bases between. The CDR3: CASSLGRQGMNQPQHF. In DNA, the CDR3 is TGTGCCAGCAGTTTAGGTCGGCAGGGAATGAATCAGCCCCAGCATTTT.

This clonotype was seen repeatedly, ten times or more. The chain carries TRBV28 and TRBJ1-2, with TRBD1 matching 7 bases. V trimming: 5 bases; J trimming: 8 bases; junction bases outside the gene matches: 5. The CDR3 contains 12 residues. Germline V gene sequence: CDR1 MDHEN, CDR2 SYDVKM. This CDR3 is CASSIQGRGYTF. CDR3 in DNA: TGTGCCAGCAGTATACAGGGGCGCGGCTACACCTTC.

This clonotype was seen only once. This sequence joins TRBV6-1 and TRBJ1-2, with 8 bases identical to TRBD1. Germline CDR1 MNHNS, CDR2 SASEGT. The CDR3 extends over 13 amino acids. J gave up 5 bases and V 8 bases, and 7 bases lay outside the gene matches. DNA for the CDR3: TGTGCCAGCGCCGGGACAGGTCCATATGGCTACACCTTC. Protein product: CASAGTGPYGYTF.

This clonotype has a single count. The chain joins TRBV28 to TRBJ2-2; possibly TRBD1 for D (5 bases). This CDR3 is 14 amino acids long. V was clipped by 5 bases and J by 1 base, with 8 bases between them. Germline V gene data show CDR1 as MDHEN and CDR2 as SYDVKM. CDR3 sequence (DNA): TGTGCCAGCAGTGTGACAGAGAACACCGGGGAGCTGTTTTTT. Translating it yields CASSVTENTGELFF.

This clonotype was observed many times. The CDR3 sequence: CASKPGQGSNQPQHF. The CDR3 region has the DNA TGTGCCAGCAAACCGGGACAGGGGTCCAATCAGCCCCAGCATTTT. The chain joins TRBV27 to TRBJ1-5, with 10 positions matching TRBD1. Trimming removed 7 bases from V and 3 bases from J; junction bases left unmatched: 6. The CDR3 covers 15 residues. The V gene's germline CDR1 is MNHEY and CDR2 SMNVEV (reference sequence).

The V and J genes are TRBV29-1 and TRBJ2-2; the D gene is possibly TRBD1 (6 bases). Germline values: CDR1 SQVTM, CDR2 ANQGSEA. CDR3 length: 13 residues. Trimming removed 4 bases at V and 6 bases at J, with 12 bases between. CDR3 amino acids: CSVVGTGSGELFF. The DNA for the CDR3 is TGCAGCGTTGTGGGTACAGGGTCCGGGGAGCTGTTTTTT.

The chain is built from TRBV27 and TRBJ2-5; TRBD2 agrees at 11 bases. V lost 5 bases, J lost 2 bases, and 7 bases stayed unmatched. The CDR3 consists of 16 residues. Germline-derived CDR1 and CDR2 are MNHEY and SMNVEV (reference sequence). The DNA of the CDR3 is TGTGCCAGCAGTCCCCGGACTAGCGGGTCTCAAGAGACCCAGTACTTC. Translation: CASSPRTSGSQETQYF.

This rearrangement joins TRBV19 to TRBJ1-2; D remains ambiguous. Germline-derived CDR1 and CDR2 are LNHDA and SQIVND (reference sequence). This CDR3 has 12 amino acids. V shed 10 bases and J shed 2 bases, with 11 bases lying between them. CDR3 region: CATYSQNYGYTF. The CDR3 DNA reads TGTGCCACCTACTCACAGAACTATGGCTACACCTTC.

The chain uses TRBV6-2 or TRBV6-3 and TRBJ2-7, with D possibly matching TRBD2 (5 bases). The V and J ends lost 5 bases and 6 bases respectively, with 14 bases between them. CDR3 length equals 13 residues. Germline lookup yields CDR1 MNHEY and CDR2 SVGEGT. The CDR3 nucleotides read TGTGCCAGCAGTACCGGTCGGGGTAGCGAGCAGTACTTC. This translates into CASSTGRGSEQYF.

Many counts were recorded for this clonotype. The chain carries TRBV6-1 and TRBJ2-7; tentatively, D is TRBD2 (5 bases). The CDR3 has 14 amino acids. CDR1 MNHNS and CDR2 SASEGT come from the germline V gene. V was cut by 4 bases and J by 7 bases, with 17 bases left in between. The CDR3, as DNA: TGTGCCAGCAGTGGGACTTTGAAATCCGGTGAGCAGTACTTC. It yields the protein CASSGTLKSGEQYF.